The 21 T cell receptor beta chains in this list originate from one sample, sequenced in a study of sequential checkpoint blockade in melanoma. The treatment is: randomized to nivolumab then ipilimumab (arm A) or the reverse (arm B). Sequencing was performed with immunoSEQ multiplex PCR; in TCRdb, only in-frame clones are kept and a portion is missing. The sample yields some 17,000 clones, about 80% seen once. Specimen: CD8+ T cells sorted from blood (inferred from file names), collected from a patient given nivolumab and ipilimumab in sequence. The receptor set was obtained from a human donor with melanoma.

The rearrangement uses TRBV6-5 and TRBJ1-5; D might be TRBD1 (6 bases). The length of the CDR3 is 14 residues. Germline CDR1 and CDR2: MNHEY and SVGAGI. Trimming removed 6 bases from V and 2 bases from J, with 11 bases in between. The CDR3: CASSLGAGNQPQHF. The CDR3 DNA reads TGTGCCAGCAGCTTGGGGGCTGGCAATCAGCCCCAGCATTTT.

This chain connects TRBV13 to TRBJ2-7; D unresolved. The CDR3 has 15 residues. The germline V gene encodes CDR1 PRHDT and CDR2 FYEKMQ (reference sequence). Trimming pared 7 bases from V and 0 bases from J, leaving 16 bases between. The CDR3 is CASNSLSGSSYEQYF. The CDR3 region has the DNA TGTGCCAGCAACTCACTAAGTGGTTCCTCCTACGAGCAGTACTTC.

This sequence joins TRBV5-4 and TRBJ2-7, with 7 positions matching TRBD2. This CDR3 spans 15 amino acids. The germline CDR1 and CDR2 sequences are SGHNT and YYREEE (reference sequence). V trimming: 4 bases; J trimming: 4 bases; junction bases outside the gene matches: 11. Here the CDR3 DNA reads TGTGCCAGCAGCGGGGACGGGAGGACCGGATACGAGCAGTACTTC. This sequence encodes CASSGDGRTGYEQYF.

The chain uses TRBV4-1 and TRBJ1-2; TRBD1 might be the D (6 bases). This CDR3 has 12 amino acids. V was shortened by 2 bases and J by 8 bases, with 9 bases between the two germline ends. CDR1 is MGHRA and CDR2 is YSYEKL in the germline V gene. CDR3 in DNA: TGCGCCAGCAGCCAACAGGGGAGCGGCTACACCTTC. It specifies CASSQQGSGYTF.

This clone occurred a few times. The chain links TRBV7-9 to TRBJ1-5; the D gene is possibly TRBD1 (6 bases). V shed 4 bases and J shed 3 bases, with 10 bases lying between them. The germline V gene encodes CDR1 SEHNR and CDR2 FQNEAQ (reference sequence). This CDR3 has 14 residues. The CDR3 sequence is CASSSTGNNQPQHF. The DNA of the CDR3 is TGTGCCAGCAGCTCCACAGGGAACAATCAGCCCCAGCATTTT. Based on the CDR3 plus reference TRBV7-9 and TRBJ1-5, the full variable domain is DTGVSQNPRHKITKRGQNVTFRCDPISEHNRLYWYRQTLGQGPEFLTYFQNEAQLEKSRLLSDRFSAERPKGSFSTLEIQRTEQGDSAMYLCASSSTGNNQPQHFGDGTRLSIL.

The J gene is TRBJ1-1, the V gene TRBV4-1; D perhaps matches TRBD1 (6 bases). Trimming cost V 5 bases and J 5 bases, with 15 bases left between them. This CDR3 has 14 amino acids. The V gene's germline CDR1 is MGHRA and CDR2 YSYEKL. The CDR3 reads CASSANWGQTEAFF. CDR3 bases: TGCGCCAGCAGCGCAAATTGGGGGCAGACTGAAGCTTTCTTT.

The V call is TRBV11-3, the J call TRBJ2-7; possibly TRBD1 for D (5 bases). The ends were cut back, 5 bases at V and 3 bases at J, with 11 bases in the middle. The CDR3 length is 13 residues. Germline lookup yields CDR1 SGHNT and CDR2 YENEEA. CDR3 in DNA: TGTGCCAGCAGCGGGCCTCAGGGCTACGAGCAGTACTTC. This sequence encodes CASSGPQGYEQYF.

With respect to this clone: This may stem from a read error, because a much larger clone lies one nucleotide away. This rearrangement joins TRBV28 to TRBJ2-7; 7 positions agree with TRBD1. Germline CDR1 is MDHEN and CDR2 is SYDVKM. V lost 3 bases, J lost 2 bases, and 4 bases stayed unmatched. The CDR3 length is 14 residues. CDR3 region: CASSFPGQTYEQYF. The CDR3 nucleotides read TGTGCCAGCAGTTTCCCGGGACAGACCTACGAGCAGTACTTC.

This chain's CDR3 is CASSESGAGGYEQYF. As DNA, the CDR3 is TGCGCCAGCAGTGAGTCAGGAGCGGGAGGATACGAGCAGTACTTC. The rearrangement joins TRBV10-2 to TRBJ2-7, with 9 positions matching TRBD2. After removal of 0 bases from V and 4 bases from J, the junction contained 4 bases not matched to a gene. The germline CDR1 and CDR2 sequences are WSHSY and SAAADI. This CDR3 comprises 15 residues.

The chain uses TRBV7-9 and TRBJ1-2, with D maybe TRBD1 (5 bases). The V gene lost 5 bases and the J gene lost 7 bases, with 20 bases spanning the gap. Germline V lookup: CDR1 SEHNR, CDR2 FQNEAQ (reference sequence). The CDR3 length is 15 residues. The CDR3 region has the DNA TGTGCCAGCAGCCCCACCGGGGGGGGGACGCTTGGCTACACCTTC. It is translated as CASSPTGGGTLGYTF.

The rearrangement joins TRBV4-1 to TRBJ2-7; D is possibly TRBD2 (5 bases). V lost 5 bases to trimming and J lost 3 bases, with 14 bases between them. The CDR3 sequence is 14 residues long. Germline CDR1 is MGHRA and CDR2 is YSYEKL. CDR3 DNA sequence: TGCGCCAGCAGCTCCCCCGGAGGAGTCTACGAGCAGTACTTC. This codes for CASSSPGGVYEQYF.

The V call is TRBV4-1, the J call TRBJ1-2; D gene uncertain. Germline lookup yields CDR1 MGHRA and CDR2 YSYEKL. With 4 bases removed from V and 6 bases from J, the gap between germline ends came to 9 bases. CDR3 size: 12 residues. The DNA for the CDR3 is TGCGCCAGCAGCCCGTCCGGGGATGGCTACACCTTC. Its protein is CASSPSGDGYTF.

The rearrangement links TRBV7-2 to TRBJ2-1; D might be TRBD1 (5 bases). The CDR3 has 13 residues. Germline V CDR1 and CDR2: SGHTA, FQGNSA. V shed 3 bases and J shed 6 bases, with 9 bases lying between them. CDR3 region: CASSFVTGNEQFF. The CDR3, as DNA: TGTGCCAGCAGCTTTGTCACAGGCAATGAGCAGTTCTTC.

The chain joins TRBV7-6 to TRBJ2-7; 7 nucleotides line up with TRBD2. Germline V gives CDR1 SGHVS, CDR2 FNYEAQ. Trimming at V came to 5 bases and at J to 2 bases, leaving 9 bases not matched to a gene. The CDR3 is 15 amino acids. The CDR3 sequence is CASSDGLAVAYEQYF. The CDR3 region has the DNA TGTGCCAGCAGCGACGGTCTAGCGGTTGCCTACGAGCAGTACTTC.

A few counts support this clone. J is TRBJ2-1 and V is TRBV7-9; 7 bases line up with TRBD2. The CDR3 runs to 18 residues. Per germline, CDR1 SEHNR and CDR2 FQNEAQ (reference sequence). The junction had 15 bases not matched to a gene; V was cut back by 5 bases and J by 2 bases. The CDR3 nucleotides are TGTGCCAGCAGCCCAGAGGGCGGGGGTCTAGCGGCCTACAATGAGCAGTTCTTC. Its translation: CASSPEGGGLAAYNEQFF.

This sequence joins TRBV7-9 and TRBJ2-5, with D perhaps matching TRBD2 (6 bases). From germline, CDR1 is SEHNR and CDR2 FQNEAQ (reference sequence). V was pared by 8 bases and J by 11 bases, with 24 bases between. This CDR3 is 14 amino acids long. The CDR3 protein is CASAFSGESWEQYF. The DNA of the CDR3 is TGTGCCAGCGCCTTTTCGGGAGAAAGCTGGGAGCAGTACTTC.

This clone was found once. The genes are TRBV15 and TRBJ1-1, with no clear D. The CDR3 sequence is 13 residues long. Deletions cut 3 bases from V and 0 bases from J, with 5 bases between. Germline V lookup: CDR1 LNHNV, CDR2 YYDKDF (reference sequence). The CDR3 region has the DNA TGTGCCACCAGCAGCGGTATGAACACTGAAGCTTTCTTT. It translates to CATSSGMNTEAFF.

The rearrangement uses TRBV7-9 and TRBJ2-6; 7 bases are a match to TRBD1. This CDR3 comprises 19 residues. Germline values: CDR1 SEHNR, CDR2 FQNEAQ (reference sequence). The V and J ends lost 4 bases and 0 bases, in that order; junction bases with no gene match: 12. CDR3 coding DNA: TGTGCCAGCAGCTCCCCCGGGACAGCATTTGTCTCTGGGGCCAACGTCCTGACTTTC. This translates into CASSSPGTAFVSGANVLTF.

The rearrangement joins TRBV19 to TRBJ1-2; tentatively, D is TRBD1 (5 bases). V was pared by 1 base and J by 6 bases, with 15 bases between. The germline V gene has CDR1 LNHDA and CDR2 SQIVND (reference sequence). CDR3 length equals 15 residues. This CDR3 reads CASSIVAGPFHGYTF. Written as DNA, the CDR3 is TGTGCCAGTAGTATAGTTGCGGGGCCCTTCCATGGCTACACCTTC.

The chain couples TRBV2 to TRBJ2-5; D is uncertain. The J call could be wrong; TRBJ2-7 is a better fit for the DNA end. There are 13 residues in the CDR3. The germline CDR1 and CDR2 sequences are SNHLY and FYNNEI. The DNA of the CDR3 is TGTGCCAGCAGTGAACGGAGCTCCTACGAGCAGTACTTC. This gives the protein CASSERSSYEQYF.

The chain combines TRBV19 with TRBJ2-7, with TRBD1 matching over 8 bases. V lost 5 bases to trimming and J lost 0 bases; unmatched junction nucleotides: 3. Germline CDR1 LNHDA, CDR2 SQIVND (reference sequence). This CDR3 comprises 14 residues. The CDR3 region is CASSGQGLSYEQYF. The CDR3 bases are TGTGCCAGTAGTGGACAGGGACTCTCCTACGAGCAGTACTTC.